Below are 3 T cell receptor beta chains sequenced from a single sample in a study of vaccination and CD4 T cells after COVID-19. Their recognized antigens are unknown. Specified treatment: approximately 9-day PBMC culture with coronavirus spike peptide pools or control peptides (ViraFEST assay). With the Oncomine TCR Beta short-read assay, DNA from cultured CD4+ T cells was sequenced. TCRdb called the PCR reads again in MiXCR, with one record for every CDR3 protein. The table shows 10,000 to 15,000 distinct CDR3 sequences, with around 70% occurring only once. Sequences were derived from CD4+ T cells from blood, cultured in vitro, sampled after SARS-CoV-2 vaccination. The source is a human donor who received a COVID-19 vaccine.

Only a few counts were recorded for this clonotype. The chain combines TRBV25-1 with TRBJ2-3; unclear D gene. CDR1 MGHDK and CDR2 SYGVNS come from the germline V gene. There are 14 residues in the CDR3. V was cut by 4 bases and J by 6 bases, with 14 bases left in between. CDR3 sequence (DNA): TGTGCCAGCAGTGTTAATGTCTTGGGGGATACGCAGTATTTT. Its translation is CASSVNVLGDTQYF.

This clonotype was seen just once. The chain joins TRBV20-1 to TRBJ2-1; D possibly corresponds to TRBD2 (6 bases). CDR3 size: 12 residues. Germline-derived CDR1 and CDR2 are DFQATT and SNEGSKA (reference sequence). V was clipped by 0 bases and J by 7 bases, with 7 bases between them. The CDR3 reads CSAREGLNEQFF. The CDR3 nucleotides read TGCAGTGCTAGAGAAGGACTAAATGAGCAGTTCTTC.

This clonotype turned up a few times. The chain combines TRBV27 with TRBJ1-3; no definite D call. V dropped 8 bases and J dropped 6 bases, with 14 bases sitting between them. The germline V gene has CDR1 MNHEY and CDR2 SMNVEV (reference sequence). CDR3 length: 13 residues. The CDR3 reads CASRPGDLNTIYF. DNA of the CDR3: TGTGCCAGCCGCCCGGGAGACTTAAACACCATATATTTT.